A selection of T cell receptor beta chains follows, all from one sample in a study of blood T cells in healthy people across ages. TCRdb independently ran MiXCR on the 5' RACE reads; one entry per CDR3 protein. The sample holds roughly 800,000 distinct CDR3 sequences, about 25% seen once. These data were likewise used in another study, on T cells of mothers and their children.

Sequenced input: blood. These receptors were collected from a boy aged 10-17 years in good health. The CDR3 runs from the conserved cysteine through the conserved F or W. D genes are given only for firm matches. Size tells how often a clone was seen (once, few, many) or the class of an expanded clone, and some rows leave it out.

TRBD2 TRBJ2-5 - TRBV6-5 CASNILAGGEETQYF TGTGCCAGCAACATACTAGCGGGAGGGGAAGAGACCCAGTACTTC
- TRBJ2-3 - TRBV5-1 CASSVPGAGADTQYF TGCGCCAGCAGCGTCCCCGGGGCGGGTGCAGATACGCAGTATTTT
- TRBJ1-2 few TRBV4-1 CASSQEGAYYGYTF TGCGCCAGCAGCCAAGAAGGGGCCTACTATGGCTACACCTTC
- TRBJ2-5 few TRBV19 CASSRTEKEAQYF TGTGCCAGTAGTCGGACAGAAAAAGAGGCCCAGTACTTC
- TRBJ2-7 - TRBV12-3/TRBV12-4 CASSFGAGTYEQYF TGTGCCAGCAGTTTTGGGGCAGGGACCTACGAGCAGTACTTC
- TRBJ2-7 - TRBV9 CASSAGTHGDYEQYF TGTGCCAGCAGCGCAGGGACTCATGGCGACTACGAGCAGTACTTC
TRBD1 TRBJ2-4 - TRBV3-1 CASSPRQGLAKNIQYF TGTGCCAGCAGCCCACGACAGGGCTTAGCCAAAAACATTCAGTACTTC
TRBD2 TRBJ2-7 - TRBV29-1 CSVPTETSGRLYEQYF TGCAGCGTTCCGACAGAGACTAGCGGGAGGCTCTACGAGCAGTACTTC
- TRBJ2-5 - TRBV25-1 CASSERLNPRETQYF TGTGCCAGCAGTGAGAGACTGAACCCGAGGGAGACCCAGTACTTC
TRBD1 TRBJ1-4 - TRBV28 CASRQGAPPTNEKLFF TGTGCCAGCAGGCAGGGGGCCCCCCCAACTAATGAAAAACTGTTTTTT
- TRBJ1-1 - TRBV7-9 CASTPDLGADTEAFF TGTGCCAGCACCCCAGACCTGGGGGCGGACACTGAAGCTTTCTTT
- TRBJ2-5 - TRBV7-4 CASSLRQGSTQYF TGTGCCAGCAGTTTGCGTCAGGGGTCCACCCAGTACTTC
- TRBJ1-5 few TRBV28 CASSSLGPQHF TGTGCCAGCAGTTCCCTTGGGCCCCAGCATTTT
TRBD2 TRBJ2-3 - TRBV20-1 CSAGTSGGPGTDTQYF TGCAGTGCCGGGACTAGCGGGGGGCCGGGCACAGATACGCAGTATTTT
- TRBJ2-2 - TRBV28 CASAGGVPGELFF TGTGCCAGCGCAGGAGGGGTCCCCGGGGAGCTGTTTTTT
- TRBJ1-4 - TRBV7-9 CASSQIDATNEKLFF TGTGCCAGCAGCCAAATAGATGCAACTAATGAAAAACTGTTTTTT
- TRBJ2-7 - TRBV6-2/TRBV6-3 CASTSPRRPPYEQYF TGTGCCAGCACGAGTCCACGGCGGCCACCCTACGAGCAGTACTTC
- TRBJ2-6 - TRBV7-3 CASSLLGGVLSGANVLTF TGTGCCAGCAGCTTATTGGGTGGGGTTCTGTCTGGGGCCAACGTCCTGACTTTC
- TRBJ2-7 few TRBV7-2 CASAAGTNTYEQYF TGTGCCAGCGCCGCGGGAACCAATACCTACGAGCAGTACTTC
- TRBJ2-2 few TRBV5-1 CASSLGYNTGELFF TGCGCCAGCAGCTTGGGGTATAACACCGGGGAGCTGTTTTTT
TRBD2 TRBJ2-7 few TRBV7-2 CASSPRTSGRGEQYF TGTGCCAGCAGCCCTAGGACTAGCGGGAGAGGCGAGCAGTACTTC
- TRBJ1-2 - TRBV28 CASSSTGPWIDGYTF TGTGCCAGCAGTTCGACAGGCCCCTGGATTGATGGCTACACCTTC
TRBD2 TRBJ2-1 - TRBV24-1 CATSDRGSLAGEQFF TGTGCCACCAGTGATCGGGGGAGCCTAGCGGGTGAGCAGTTCTTC
- TRBJ2-2 - TRBV4-3 CASSQDFNSDTGELFF TGCGCCAGCAGCCAAGATTTCAACAGCGACACCGGGGAGCTGTTTTTT